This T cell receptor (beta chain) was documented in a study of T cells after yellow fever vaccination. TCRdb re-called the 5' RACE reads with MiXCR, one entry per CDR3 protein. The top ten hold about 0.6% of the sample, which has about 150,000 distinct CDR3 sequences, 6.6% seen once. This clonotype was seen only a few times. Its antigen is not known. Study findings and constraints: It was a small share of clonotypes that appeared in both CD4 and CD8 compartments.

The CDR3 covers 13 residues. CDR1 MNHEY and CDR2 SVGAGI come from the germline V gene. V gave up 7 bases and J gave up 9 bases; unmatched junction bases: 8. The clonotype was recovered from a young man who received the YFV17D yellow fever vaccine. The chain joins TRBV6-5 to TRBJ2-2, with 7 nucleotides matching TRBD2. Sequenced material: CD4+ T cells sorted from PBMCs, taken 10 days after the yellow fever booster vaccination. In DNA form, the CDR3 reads TGTGCCAGCACCCTTGGGAGGGTTCGGGAGCTGTTTTTT. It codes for CASTLGRVRELFF.